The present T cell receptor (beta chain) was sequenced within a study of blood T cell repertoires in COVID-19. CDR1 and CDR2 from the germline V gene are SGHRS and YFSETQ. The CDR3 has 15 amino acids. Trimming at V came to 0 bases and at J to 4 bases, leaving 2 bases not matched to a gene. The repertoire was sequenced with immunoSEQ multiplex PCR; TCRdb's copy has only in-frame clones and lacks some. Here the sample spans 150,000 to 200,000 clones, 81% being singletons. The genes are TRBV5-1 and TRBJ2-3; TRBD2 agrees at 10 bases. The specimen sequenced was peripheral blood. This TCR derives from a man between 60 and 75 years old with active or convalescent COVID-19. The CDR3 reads CASSLESGGADTQYF. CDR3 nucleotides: TGCGCCAGCAGCTTGGAGAGCGGGGGGGCAGATACGCAGTATTTT.